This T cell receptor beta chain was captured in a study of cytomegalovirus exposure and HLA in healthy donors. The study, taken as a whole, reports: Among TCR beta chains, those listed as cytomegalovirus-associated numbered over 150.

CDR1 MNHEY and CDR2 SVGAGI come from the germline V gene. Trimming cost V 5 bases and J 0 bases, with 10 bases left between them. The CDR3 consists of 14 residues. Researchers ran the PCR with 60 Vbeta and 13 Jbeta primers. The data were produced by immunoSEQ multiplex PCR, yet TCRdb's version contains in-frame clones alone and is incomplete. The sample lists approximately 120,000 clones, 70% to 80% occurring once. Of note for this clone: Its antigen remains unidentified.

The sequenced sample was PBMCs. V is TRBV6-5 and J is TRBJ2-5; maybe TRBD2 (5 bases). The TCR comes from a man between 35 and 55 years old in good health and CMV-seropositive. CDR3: CASSLLRDQETQYF. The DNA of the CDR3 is TGTGCCAGCAGTCTCTTGAGGGACCAAGAGACCCAGTACTTC.